The clone carrying this T cell receptor (beta chain) has at least ten counts. Its specificity is unknown. The record originates from a study of T-cell reconstitution after alpha-beta-depleted transplantation in children. Study outcomes and limitations: Some patients' high day-60 TCRbeta diversity was attributed to recipient cells surviving conditioning. A year post-transplant, T-cell counts and diversity derived mostly from newly produced T cells. Reportedly, only several hundred clones from non-depleted graft cells drove alpha-beta T-cell counts at about two months.

The TCRbeta library incorporated unique molecular identifiers. TCRdb processed the PCR reads anew with MiXCR; each CDR3 protein has one entry. Of around 250,000 distinct CDR3 sequences listed, 6.5% to 10% are singletons. Germline V gene sequence: CDR1 MNHNS, CDR2 SASEGT. After removal of 8 bases from V and 0 bases from J, the junction contained 10 bases not matched to a gene. The CDR3 is made up of 18 amino acids. Sequencing used PBMCs, mostly from graft donor cells, obtained 180 days after TCRalphabeta/CD19-depleted stem cell transplant. The chain couples TRBV6-1 to TRBJ2-1; 13 bases line up with TRBD2. The TCR was taken from a male patient between 5 and 17 years old who had a stem cell transplant for acute lymphoblastic leukemia, so the T cells may come from the graft donor. Written as DNA, the CDR3 is TGTGCCAGCCTGTTGACTAGCGGGAGGCCGAGCTCCTACAATGAGCAGTTCTTC. This sequence encodes CASLLTSGRPSSYNEQFF.